This T cell receptor (beta chain) was recorded in a study of spatial heterogeneity in lung cancer. Specified time point: blood at routine non-recurrence follow-up after resection. The study sequenced unsorted whole RNA from tumor, nontumor lung or frozen PBMC. The study tagged each TCR cDNA molecule with a unique molecular identifier. MiXCR, run by TCRdb on the 5' RACE reads, gives a single entry per CDR3 protein. Found here are tens of thousands of distinct CDR3 sequences, around 9.3% of them singletons; the top ten hold more than 1.5%. Germline lookup yields CDR1 MNHEY and CDR2 SMNVEV (reference sequence). The CDR3 is made up of 13 amino acids. The V end was cut by 5 bases, the J end by 7 bases, with 15 bases between.

The sample here was PBMCs, taken at follow-up. The sequence came from a female donor with early-stage non-small cell lung cancer. This sequence joins TRBV27 and TRBJ2-7; weak D call: TRBD2 (5 bases). CDR3 region: CASSRLVEGEQYF. DNA of the CDR3: TGTGCCAGCAGTAGGCTAGTCGAGGGAGAGCAGTACTTC.